This T cell receptor (beta chain) was observed in a study of tumor and adjacent non-tumor tissue in lung cancer. On this clonotype: Mismatch with germline at one junction end may stem from a read error.

The template was RNA from unsorted bulk tissue. Distant lung tissue was collected more than 3 cm away from the tumor edge. Between August and November 2014, newly diagnosed, chemotherapy-naive lung cancer patients underwent thoracic surgery in China. Three rounds of nested PCR, following a modified ARM-PCR protocol, produced the TCRbeta library. TCRdb itself ran the multiplex PCR reads through MiXCR, one entry per CDR3 protein. The sample has 94,000 or so distinct CDR3 sequences, under 80% seen once; the top ten hold less than 25%. The clonotype comes from a woman aged 45-65 years with non-small cell lung cancer. Sample: distant non-tumor lung tissue.

CDR3 DNA sequence: TGTGCCTGCAGCTTGGGCCGGGATAGCTCCTACGAGCACTATTTC. It yields the protein CACSLGRDSSYEHYF. This chain joins TRBV5-4 and TRBJ2-7; D is possibly TRBD2 (5 bases). CDR1 and CDR2 (germline): SGHNT, YYREEE (reference sequence). This CDR3 has 15 amino acids.